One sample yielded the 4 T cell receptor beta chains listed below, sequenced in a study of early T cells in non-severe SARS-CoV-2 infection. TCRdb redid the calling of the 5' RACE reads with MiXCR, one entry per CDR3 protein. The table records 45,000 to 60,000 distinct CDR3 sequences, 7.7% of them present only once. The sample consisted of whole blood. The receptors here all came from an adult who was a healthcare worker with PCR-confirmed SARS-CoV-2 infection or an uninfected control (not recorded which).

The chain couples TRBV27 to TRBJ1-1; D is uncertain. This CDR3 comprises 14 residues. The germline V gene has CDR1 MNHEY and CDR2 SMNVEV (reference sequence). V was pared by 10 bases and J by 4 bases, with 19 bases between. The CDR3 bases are TGTGCCACCTCCCCCGGAGGAAGAACCACTGAAGCTTTCTTT. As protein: CATSPGGRTTEAFF.

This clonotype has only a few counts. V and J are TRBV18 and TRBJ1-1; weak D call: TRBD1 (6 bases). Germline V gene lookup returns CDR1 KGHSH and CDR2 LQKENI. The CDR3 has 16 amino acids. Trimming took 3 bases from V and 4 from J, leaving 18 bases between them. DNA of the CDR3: TGTGCCAGCTCACCGCGTGGACAGATCCTGGGCACTGAAGCTTTCTTT. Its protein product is CASSPRGQILGTEAFF.

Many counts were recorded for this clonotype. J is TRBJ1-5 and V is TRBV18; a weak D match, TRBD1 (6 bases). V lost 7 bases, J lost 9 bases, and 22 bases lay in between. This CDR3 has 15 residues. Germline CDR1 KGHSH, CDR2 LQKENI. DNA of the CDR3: TGTGCCAGCTTCAAGGTAGGACAGTGTCAAACGCCCCAGCATTTT. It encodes CASFKVGQCQTPQHF.

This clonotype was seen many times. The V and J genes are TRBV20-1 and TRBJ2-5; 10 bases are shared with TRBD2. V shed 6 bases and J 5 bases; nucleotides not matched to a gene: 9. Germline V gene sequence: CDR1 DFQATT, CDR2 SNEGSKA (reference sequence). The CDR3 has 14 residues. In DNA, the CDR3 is TGCAGTGCCGATCAAGCGGGAGGGCCGGAGACCCAGTACTTC. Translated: CSADQAGGPETQYF.